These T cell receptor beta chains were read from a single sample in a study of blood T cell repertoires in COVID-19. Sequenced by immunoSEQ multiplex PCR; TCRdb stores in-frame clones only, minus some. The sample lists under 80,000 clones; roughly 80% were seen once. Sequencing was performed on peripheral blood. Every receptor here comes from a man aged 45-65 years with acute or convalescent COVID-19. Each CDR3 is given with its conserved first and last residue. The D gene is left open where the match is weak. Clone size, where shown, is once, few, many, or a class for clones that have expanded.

TGCGCCAGCAGCTTGGCGAACATGGGACAGGCAGAACCTTTCTTT	CASSLANMGQAEPFF	few	TRBV5-1	TRBD1	TRBJ1-1
TGTGCCAGCAGCGCGGGACTAGCGGGAGTCTTGTCAGATACGCAGTATTTT	CASSAGLAGVLSDTQYF	NA	TRBV9	TRBD2	TRBJ2-3
TGCGCCAGCAGCTTAGCGGGAGGGCCGTTGCACGAGCAGTACTTC	CASSLAGGPLHEQYF	NA	TRBV5-1	TRBD2	TRBJ2-7
TGTGCCAGCAGCTTAGTGGCTAATCAGCCCCAGCATTTT	CASSLVANQPQHF	NA	TRBV7-8	NA	TRBJ1-5
TGTGCCACCTTTGAACGGGGAATATCTGGCTACACCTTC	CATFERGISGYTF	NA	TRBV10-3	NA	TRBJ1-2
TGCAGCGTTGGACAGGGGGATCGTCAGCCCCAGCATTTT	CSVGQGDRQPQHF	NA	TRBV29-1	TRBD1	TRBJ1-5
TGTGCCAGCAGTTATGGGCGGAACACTGAAGCTTTCTTT	CASSYGRNTEAFF	few	TRBV6-5	NA	TRBJ1-1
TGTGCCAGCAGCACTTACAGGGGAACCGGGGAGCTGTTTTTT	CASSTYRGTGELFF	once	TRBV5-6	TRBD1	TRBJ2-2
TGCAGCGTCCAACTCCTGACCCGACAGGGCGCGTTCTTC	CSVQLLTRQGAFF	NA	TRBV29-1	TRBD1	TRBJ2-1
TGTGCCAGCAGTTGGGGACATGGGGATTCACCCCTCCACTTT	CASSWGHGDSPLHF	NA	TRBV6-2/TRBV6-3	NA	TRBJ1-6
TGCAGCGTTGTGGGACAGGGGGTTCATGAGCAGTTCTTC	CSVVGQGVHEQFF	few	TRBV29-1	TRBD1	TRBJ2-1